This T cell receptor (beta chain) emerged from a study of T-cell reconstitution after alpha-beta-depleted transplantation in children. Study observations and caveats: Surviving recipient T cells and thymic progenitors produced the high day-60 TCRbeta diversity seen in some patients. After transplant, at about two months, alpha-beta T cells were reportedly derived from several hundred expanded graft clones. Diversity and T-cell counts at one year after transplant derived mostly from new T cells.

Construction of the TCRbeta library involved unique molecular identifiers. Each CDR3 protein is one row after TCRdb ran MiXCR on the PCR reads. The sample has fewer than 550,000 distinct CDR3 sequences, about 10% seen once. Germline CDR1 and CDR2: KGHDR and SFDVKD. The CDR3 extends over 13 amino acids. As concerns this clonotype: Its antigen is as yet unknown. A much larger clone sits a single nucleotide away, making a read error possible.

This TCR was sampled from a child aged 2 to 15 with inherited bone marrow failure, due to receive a stem cell transplant. This specimen consisted of PBMCs, obtained before TCRalphabeta/CD19-depleted stem cell transplant. The chain couples TRBV24-1 to TRBJ2-1, with no clear D. The CDR3 loop is CATSSSPPNDQFF. CDR3 nucleotides: TGTGCCACCAGTTCGTCTCCCCCCAATGACCAGTTCTTC.